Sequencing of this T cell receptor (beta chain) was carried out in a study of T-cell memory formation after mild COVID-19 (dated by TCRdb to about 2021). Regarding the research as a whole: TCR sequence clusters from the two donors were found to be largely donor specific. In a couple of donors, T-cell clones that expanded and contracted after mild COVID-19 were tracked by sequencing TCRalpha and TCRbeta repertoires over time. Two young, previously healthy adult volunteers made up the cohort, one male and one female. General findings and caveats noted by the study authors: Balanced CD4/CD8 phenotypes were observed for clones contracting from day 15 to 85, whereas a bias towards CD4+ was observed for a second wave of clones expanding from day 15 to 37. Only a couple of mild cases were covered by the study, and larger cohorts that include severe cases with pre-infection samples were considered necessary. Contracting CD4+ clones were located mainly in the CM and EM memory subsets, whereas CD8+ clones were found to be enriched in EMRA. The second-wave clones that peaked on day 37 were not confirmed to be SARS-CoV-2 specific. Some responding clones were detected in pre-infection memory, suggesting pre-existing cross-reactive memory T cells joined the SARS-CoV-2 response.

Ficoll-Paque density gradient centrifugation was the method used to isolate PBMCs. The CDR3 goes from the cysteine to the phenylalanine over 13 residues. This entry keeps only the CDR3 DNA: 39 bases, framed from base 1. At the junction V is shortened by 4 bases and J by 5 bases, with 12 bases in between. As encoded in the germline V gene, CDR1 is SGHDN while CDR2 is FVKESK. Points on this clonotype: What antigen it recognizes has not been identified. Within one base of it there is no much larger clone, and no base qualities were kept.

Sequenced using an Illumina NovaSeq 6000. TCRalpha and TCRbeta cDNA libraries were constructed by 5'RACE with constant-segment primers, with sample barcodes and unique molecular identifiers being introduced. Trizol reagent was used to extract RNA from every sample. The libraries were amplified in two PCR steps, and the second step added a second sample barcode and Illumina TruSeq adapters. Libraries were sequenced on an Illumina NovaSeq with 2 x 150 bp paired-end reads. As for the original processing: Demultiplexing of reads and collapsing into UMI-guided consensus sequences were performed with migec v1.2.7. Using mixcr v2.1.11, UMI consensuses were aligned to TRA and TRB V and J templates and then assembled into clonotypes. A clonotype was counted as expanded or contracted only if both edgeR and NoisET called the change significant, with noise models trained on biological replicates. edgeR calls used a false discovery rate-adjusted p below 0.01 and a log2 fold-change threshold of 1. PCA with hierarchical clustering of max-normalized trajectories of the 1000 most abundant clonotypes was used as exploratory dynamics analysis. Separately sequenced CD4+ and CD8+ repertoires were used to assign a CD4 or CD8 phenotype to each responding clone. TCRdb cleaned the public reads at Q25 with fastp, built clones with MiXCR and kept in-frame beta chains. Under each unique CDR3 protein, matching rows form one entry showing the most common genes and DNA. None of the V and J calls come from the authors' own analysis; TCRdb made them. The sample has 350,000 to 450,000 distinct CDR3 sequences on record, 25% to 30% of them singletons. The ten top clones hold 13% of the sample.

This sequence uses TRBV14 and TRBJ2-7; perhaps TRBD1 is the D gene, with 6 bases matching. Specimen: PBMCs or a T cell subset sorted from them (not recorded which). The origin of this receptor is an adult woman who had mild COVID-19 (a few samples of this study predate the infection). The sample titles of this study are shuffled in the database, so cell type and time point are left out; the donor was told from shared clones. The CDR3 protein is CASSRNQGHEQYF. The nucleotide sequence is TGTGCCAGCAGCCGCAATCAGGGGCACGAGCAGTACTTC.